This TCR beta chain was profiled in a study of CD8+CD57+ T cells in acquired aplastic anemia. Study details: The sorted CD4+ and CD8+ cells yielded an average around 3 ug of DNA. Study results and limitations: The study found no significant CD8+ Simpson's diversity difference between patients and controls.

This clonotype was counted many times. Its specificity is not known. TCR beta VDJ and CDR3 profiling used genomic DNA as template. Using its own MiXCR run on the reads, TCRdb lists one record per CDR3 protein. The sample records approximately 99,000 distinct CDR3 sequences, 40% to 60% being singletons. CDR1 and CDR2 (germline): LNHDA, SQIVND (reference sequence). There are 13 residues in the CDR3. V gave up 8 bases and J gave up 2 bases; unmatched junction bases: 4. The chain links TRBV19 to TRBJ1-2; TRBD1 agrees at 8 bases. The TCR originated in a human donor in good health, serving as a control. The specimen sequenced was sorted CD4+, CD8+, or CD8+CD57+ T cells (not recorded which) from PBMCs. CDR3 protein: CASGDRGNYGYTF. The CDR3 DNA is TGTGCCAGTGGTGACAGGGGCAACTATGGCTACACCTTC.